One sample yielded the 17 T cell receptor beta chains listed below, sequenced in a study of T cell responses to AZD1222 COVID-19 vaccine. Assay used: immunoSEQ multiplex PCR; TCRdb lists only in-frame clones, some missing. The sample holds 90,000 to 140,000 clones, more than 70% seen once. Sequenced here: peripheral blood, sampled on day 0 of AZD1222 vaccination. These receptors were collected from an adult in good health.

The rearrangement joins TRBV19 to TRBJ1-5; 7 bases line up with TRBD1. The CDR3 loop spans 14 amino acids. From germline, CDR1 is LNHDA and CDR2 SQIVND (reference sequence). Trimming removed 3 bases from V and 6 bases from J; junction bases left unmatched: 5. The CDR3 here is CASSIDQGGQPQHF. The CDR3 region has the DNA TGTGCCAGTAGTATCGATCAGGGGGGTCAGCCCCAGCATTTT.

This sequence joins TRBV2 and TRBJ2-3; 8 bases are shared with TRBD2. Germline CDR1 and CDR2: SNHLY and FYNNEI. CDR3 length equals 14 residues. The V gene end was trimmed by 7 bases and the J gene end by 3 bases; junction bases not matched to a gene: 6. CDR3 amino acids: CASKDPGGTDTQYF. The DNA of the CDR3 is TGTGCCAGCAAAGACCCGGGGGGGACAGATACGCAGTATTTT.

The chain employs TRBV28 and TRBJ2-5, with TRBD1 matching 9 bases. CDR1 and CDR2 from the germline V gene are MDHEN and SYDVKM. The CDR3 has 15 residues. V trimming: 4 bases; J trimming: 2 bases; junction bases outside the gene matches: 5. DNA for the CDR3: TGTGCCAGCAGTTCCGCGGGACAGGGACAAGAGACCCAGTACTTC. It encodes CASSSAGQGQETQYF.

The chain is built from TRBV5-4 and TRBJ2-2; no firm D call. Trimming stripped 5 bases from V and 2 bases from J, with 13 bases between. CDR3 length: 15 amino acids. The germline gives CDR1 SGHNT, CDR2 YYREEE (reference sequence). In nucleotides, the CDR3 is TGTGCCAGCAGGCTGGACGATCTTAACACCGGGGAGCTGTTTTTT. Its protein is CASRLDDLNTGELFF.

V gene TRBV28 combines with J gene TRBJ2-7; D remains ambiguous. This CDR3 region has 15 residues. The V end lost 4 bases, the J end lost 4 bases, and 17 bases lay between the germline ends. Germline-derived CDR1 and CDR2 are MDHEN and SYDVKM. CDR3 amino acids: CASSSSSSREYEQYF. The CDR3 bases are TGTGCCAGCAGTTCCTCCTCATCGAGAGAATACGAGCAGTACTTC.

J is TRBJ1-5 and V is TRBV5-8; weak D call: TRBD1 (6 bases). CDR1 SGHTS and CDR2 YDEGEE come from the germline V gene. The length of the CDR3 is 13 residues. Trimming shortened V by 3 bases and J by 9 bases, and 13 bases separated the two germline ends. The CDR3 region has the DNA TGTGCCAGCAGCTCGGACAGACGGCGGCCCCAGCATTTT. Encoded protein: CASSSDRRRPQHF.

The chain joins TRBV30 to TRBJ1-6, with D tentatively TRBD1 (6 bases). V lost 2 bases and J lost 8, with 13 bases in between. This CDR3 has 14 residues. The V gene's germline CDR1 is GTSNPN and CDR2 SVGIG (reference sequence). CDR3 residues: CAWSPGGLDSPLHF. The CDR3 nucleotides read TGTGCCTGGAGTCCGGGGGGCCTTGATTCACCCCTCCACTTT.

The V call is TRBV27, the J call TRBJ1-1; no clear D. The V gene's germline CDR1 is MNHEY and CDR2 SMNVEV (reference sequence). This CDR3 has 15 amino acids. The V end lost 6 bases, the J end lost 0 bases, and 14 bases lay between the germline ends. CDR3 coding DNA: TGTGCCAGCAGCCTTCTTGGCAGTCTGAACACTGAAGCTTTCTTT. Translated, it gives CASSLLGSLNTEAFF.

Only a few counts were recorded for this clone. The gene calls are TRBV19 and TRBJ1-5; 10 bases agree with TRBD1. V lost 7 bases and J lost 4; bases outside the gene matches: 10. From germline, CDR1 is LNHDA and CDR2 SQIVND (reference sequence). The CDR3 sequence is 16 residues long. The CDR3 reads CASNKSTGGKNQPQHF. CDR3 bases: TGTGCCAGTAACAAGTCGACAGGGGGCAAAAATCAGCCCCAGCATTTT.

The V and J genes are TRBV5-4 and TRBJ1-1; 8 bases are a match to TRBD1. The CDR3 length is 15 residues. Germline CDR1 reads SGHNT; CDR2 reads YYREEE (reference sequence). Unmatched junction bases numbered 7, after V lost 0 bases and J lost 6 bases. The CDR3 DNA reads as TGTGCCAGCAGCTTGGCAGTTGGACAGGGATCTGAAGCTTTCTTT. Its protein product is CASSLAVGQGSEAFF.

This clone was counted between two and nine times. The V and J genes are TRBV3-1 (or the pseudogene TRBV3-2) and TRBJ2-7; D possibly corresponds to TRBD1 (5 bases). Germline loops: CDR1 LGHDT, CDR2 YNNKEL (reference sequence). Trimming took off 5 bases at V and 3 bases at J, with 8 bases between the two ends. The CDR3 has 12 amino acids. Written as DNA, the CDR3 is TGTGCCAGCAGCTTACAGGACTACGAGCAGTACTTC. Translation gives CASSLQDYEQYF.

The chain combines TRBV5-1 with TRBJ2-7; the match to TRBD2 covers 8 bases. The CDR3 runs to 17 residues. The trim removed 0 bases at V and 6 bases at J, leaving 14 bases unmatched. CDR1 SGHRS and CDR2 YFSETQ come from the germline V gene. The CDR3 region is CASSLDGSGIGGAEQYF. CDR3 DNA: TGCGCCAGCAGCTTGGATGGTAGCGGGATTGGGGGGGCCGAGCAGTACTTC.

This clone was seen only a few times. The chain combines TRBV6-5 with TRBJ2-5, with D unclear. The germline V and J ends were trimmed by 8 bases and 2 bases, with 9 bases remaining between them. Germline CDR1 and CDR2: MNHEY and SVGAGI. This CDR3 contains 12 residues. This chain's CDR3 is CASSTLQETQYF. The CDR3 nucleotides are TGTGCCAGCTCGACGTTGCAAGAGACCCAGTACTTC.

The gene calls are TRBV28 and TRBJ2-2, with 10 bases identical to TRBD1. CDR3 length: 16 residues. J lost 6 bases, V lost 6 bases, and 10 bases had no gene match. Looked up from germline, CDR1 is MDHEN and CDR2 is SYDVKM. DNA of the CDR3: TGTGCCAGCAGGCCCCGGGACAGGGGTTTCGCCGGGGAGCTGTTTTTT. It encodes CASRPRDRGFAGELFF.

The V gene is TRBV5-4, the J gene TRBJ2-2; TRBD1 matches 7 bases. Unmatched junction bases numbered 4, after V lost 4 bases and J lost 4 bases. CDR3 length: 14 amino acids. The V gene's germline CDR1 is SGHNT and CDR2 YYREEE (reference sequence). CDR3 nucleotides: TGTGCCAGCAGCCCCTCAGGGGGCACCGGGGAGCTGTTTTTT. Protein sequence: CASSPSGGTGELFF.

The rearrangement uses TRBV19 and TRBJ1-3; possibly TRBD1 for D (5 bases). V was trimmed by 4 bases and J by 0 bases, leaving 10 bases between them. CDR3 length: 15 residues. The germline V gene encodes CDR1 LNHDA and CDR2 SQIVND (reference sequence). The CDR3 sequence: CASSKTVASGNTIYF. The CDR3 DNA reads as TGTGCCAGTAGTAAGACAGTCGCCTCTGGAAACACCATATATTTT.

V is TRBV19 and J is TRBJ2-1, with TRBD2 as a possible D gene (5 bases). V was trimmed by 6 bases and J by 0 bases, leaving 12 bases between them. The CDR3 runs to 15 residues. Germline values: CDR1 LNHDA, CDR2 SQIVND (reference sequence). The CDR3 protein is CASRRAESSYNEQFF. CDR3 bases: TGTGCCAGTAGGCGGGCCGAGAGCTCCTACAATGAGCAGTTCTTC.